This T cell receptor (beta chain) was identified during a study of T cell responses to AZD1222 COVID-19 vaccine. The data were produced by immunoSEQ multiplex PCR, yet TCRdb's version contains in-frame clones alone and is incomplete. In the table there are roughly 42,000 clones, just over 85% of which are singletons. This CDR3 comprises 16 residues. The germline V gene has CDR1 SGHRS and CDR2 YFSETQ. Trimming removed 3 bases from V and 5 bases from J; junction bases left unmatched: 8. The TCR sequence derives from an adult who received the MenACWY meningococcal vaccine as a control. The genes are TRBV5-1 and TRBJ1-6; 7 nucleotides agree with TRBD1. This specimen consisted of peripheral blood, obtained 28 days after the second dose of the MenACWY control vaccine. The CDR3 loop is CASSWDRDRDNSPLHF. The CDR3 nucleotides read TGCGCCAGCAGCTGGGACCGGGACAGAGATAATTCACCCCTCCACTTT.